The 22 T cell receptor beta chains given below trace back to one sample, sequenced in a study of blood T cell repertoires in COVID-19. The repertoire was sequenced with immunoSEQ multiplex PCR; TCRdb's copy has only in-frame clones and lacks some. The sample records roughly 250,000 clones, 80% to 90% being singletons. Sequencing input: PBMCs or T cells enriched from blood (not recorded which). These receptors all come from a woman aged 45-59 years who had recovered from COVID-19.

The chain couples TRBV30 to TRBJ1-1; D ambiguous. Germline CDR1 reads GTSNPN; CDR2 reads SVGIG (reference sequence). The CDR3 is made up of 11 amino acids. The V and J ends lost 2 bases and 3 bases respectively, with 4 bases between them. In DNA form, the CDR3 reads TGTGCCTGGAGTATCTACACTGAAGCTTTCTTT. It yields the protein CAWSIYTEAFF.

CDR3 nucleotides: TGCAGCGTTGGGGGGGGACCGAACACTGAAGCTTTCTTT. This encodes CSVGGGPNTEAFF. The J gene is TRBJ1-1, the V gene TRBV29-1, with a tentative D call TRBD1 (5 bases). CDR3 length equals 13 residues. V shed 4 bases and J shed 1 base, with 10 bases lying between them. CDR1 is SQVTM, CDR2 ANQGSEA, per germline.

The gene calls are TRBV24-1 and TRBJ2-4, with 9 bases that match TRBD2. The junction had 2 bases not matched to a gene; V was cut back by 4 bases and J by 2 bases. Germline V gene sequence: CDR1 KGHDR, CDR2 SFDVKD. CDR3 length: 15 residues. In DNA, the CDR3 is TGTGCCACCAGTGAGTCTAGCGGGACCAAAAACATTCAGTACTTC. Translated: CATSESSGTKNIQYF.

This clone was detected once. The chain is built from TRBV24-1 and TRBJ2-5; 10 bases line up with TRBD1. J was trimmed by 5 bases and V by 4 bases; bases with no gene match: 12. The CDR3 totals 17 residues. Germline V gene lookup returns CDR1 KGHDR and CDR2 SFDVKD. CDR3: CATSDLQQTGGKETQYF. The CDR3 DNA follows: TGTGCCACCAGTGACCTACAGCAGACAGGGGGCAAGGAGACCCAGTACTTC.

In DNA, the CDR3 is TGCGCCAGCAGCTTAGCCCTTGGACAGTCCTATGGCTACACCTTC. Protein: CASSLALGQSYGYTF. This chain joins TRBV5-1 and TRBJ1-2; TRBD1 is a possible D gene (6 bases). Germline CDR1 and CDR2: SGHRS and YFSETQ. The length of the CDR3 is 15 residues. Trimming cost V 2 bases and J 4 bases, with 15 bases left between them.

This clone was recorded a few times. J is TRBJ1-6 and V is TRBV7-2; 7 positions match TRBD1. V gave up 2 bases and J gave up 10 bases; unmatched junction bases: 14. This CDR3 has 17 residues. The germline gives CDR1 SGHTA, CDR2 FQGNSA. CDR3 in DNA: TGTGCCAGCAGCTTACAAGGGGGCAGGGGAGTTGGATCACCCCTCCACTTT. Translating gives CASSLQGGRGVGSPLHF.

This clone was seen once. This chain joins TRBV29-1 and TRBJ1-1, with D maybe TRBD1 (5 bases). Germline-derived CDR1 and CDR2 are SQVTM and ANQGSEA. The CDR3 has 13 amino acids. Trimming removed 5 bases from V and 1 base from J, with 11 bases in between. Here the CDR3 reads CSVLLQANTEAFF. DNA of the CDR3: TGCAGCGTTTTATTACAGGCGAACACTGAAGCTTTCTTT. Drawing the rest from reference TRBV29-1 and TRBJ1-1, the complete variable domain is SAVISQKPSRDICQRGTSLTIQCQVDSQVTMMFWYRQQPGQSLTLIATANQGSEATYESGFVIDKFPISRPNLTFSTLTVSNMSPEDSSIYLCSVLLQANTEAFFGQGTRLTVV.

This rearrangement joins TRBV10-3 to TRBJ2-7, with 10 positions matching TRBD2. Germline V gives CDR1 ENHRY, CDR2 SYGVKD. Unmatched junction bases numbered 4, after V lost 5 bases and J lost 0 bases. The CDR3 extends over 15 amino acids. The CDR3 DNA reads as TGTGCCATCAGTCCATCTAGCGGGGGCTCCTACGAGCAGTACTTC. Amino acid sequence: CAISPSSGGSYEQYF.

The chain joins TRBV3-1 (or the pseudogene TRBV3-2) to TRBJ1-2; D unclear. The germline gives CDR1 LGHDT, CDR2 YNNKEL (reference sequence). CDR3 size: 13 residues. The V and J ends lost 0 bases and 4 bases respectively, with 6 bases between them. CDR3 protein: CASSQEGLYGYTF. Written as DNA, the CDR3 is TGTGCCAGCAGCCAAGAGGGCCTCTATGGCTACACCTTC.

This clone was seen a single time. The chain has TRBV6-4 and TRBJ2-4, with TRBD2 matching over 8 bases. The CDR3 runs 20 residues. Germline trimming cut 4 bases from V and 0 bases from J; bases unmatched to any gene: 17. CDR1 and CDR2 from the germline V gene are MRHNA and SNTAGT. CDR3 residues: CASSAPGREGRGGAKNIQYF. The CDR3 nucleotides read TGTGCCAGCAGTGCCCCGGGACGGGAGGGCCGGGGCGGAGCCAAAAACATTCAGTACTTC.

This chain links TRBV4-1 with TRBJ2-2, with TRBD1 matching over 7 bases. Germline CDR1 is MGHRA and CDR2 is YSYEKL. There are 15 residues in the CDR3. V dropped 4 bases and J dropped 1; count of bases not matched to a gene: 3. The CDR3 is CASSRDRMNTGELFF. In DNA form, the CDR3 reads TGCGCCAGCAGCCGGGACAGAATGAACACCGGGGAGCTGTTTTTT.

This rearrangement joins TRBV5-1 to TRBJ2-7; the D is unclear. The V end was cut by 1 base, the J end by 2 bases, with 4 bases between. The CDR3 extends over 12 amino acids. Germline CDR1 reads SGHRS; CDR2 reads YFSETQ. CDR3 nucleotides: TGCGCCAGCAGCTTGTCCACCTACGAGCAGTACTTC. This encodes CASSLSTYEQYF.

The CDR3 protein is CASRGPGTGSLEQYF. The CDR3, as DNA: TGCGCCAGCAGGGGGCCGGGGACAGGGTCCCTCGAGCAGTACTTC. V usage is TRBV10-2 and J usage is TRBJ2-7; the match to TRBD1 covers 9 bases. CDR3 length equals 15 residues. J was trimmed by 6 bases and V by 6 bases; bases with no gene match: 12. Germline V gene data show CDR1 as WSHSY and CDR2 as SAAADI.

CDR3 in DNA: TGTGCAAGTCGCTTAGCGGGTTACTACCCGAGCACAGATACGCAGTATTTT. This gives the protein CASRLAGYYPSTDTQYF. The rearrangement uses TRBV12-2 and TRBJ2-3; TRBD2, the D gene given by the table, was not confirmed from the DNA. TRBV12-2 has pseudogene status. The CDR3 totals 17 residues.

This clone was counted once. The rearrangement uses TRBV19 and TRBJ1-3; perhaps TRBD1 as D (5 bases). The germline V gene encodes CDR1 LNHDA and CDR2 SQIVND (reference sequence). The CDR3 is made up of 15 amino acids. V was shortened by 5 bases and J by 0 bases, with 11 bases between the two germline ends. The CDR3 protein is CASSPTVRSGNTIYF. CDR3 nucleotides: TGTGCCAGTAGTCCGACAGTCCGCTCTGGAAACACCATATATTTT.

The chain has TRBV7-9 and TRBJ1-1; 9 bases match TRBD1. The V gene end was trimmed by 3 bases and the J gene end by 1 base; junction bases not matched to a gene: 0. The V gene's germline CDR1 is SEHNR and CDR2 FQNEAQ (reference sequence). The CDR3 has 14 residues. The CDR3 loop reads CASSLGQGNTEAFF. CDR3 DNA sequence: TGTGCCAGCAGCTTGGGACAGGGGAACACTGAAGCTTTCTTT.

The chain joins TRBV7-2 to TRBJ2-3; TRBD2 aligns across 8 bases. CDR1 is SGHTA and CDR2 is FQGNSA in the germline V gene. J lost 2 bases, V lost 5 bases, and 6 bases had no gene match. The CDR3 totals 15 residues. The CDR3 here is CASSLSGKHTDTQYF. CDR3 sequence (DNA): TGTGCCAGCAGCCTTAGCGGGAAGCACACAGATACGCAGTATTTT.

The rearrangement uses TRBV5-5 and TRBJ2-7; 11 bases are a match to TRBD1. The CDR3 is 16 residues long. Germline V gene lookup returns CDR1 SGHKS and CDR2 YYEKEE (reference sequence). V gave up 2 bases and J gave up 4 bases; unmatched junction bases: 8. The CDR3 region is CASSFSPGTGGYEQYF. The CDR3 nucleotides read TGTGCCAGCAGCTTCTCCCCCGGGACAGGGGGATACGAGCAGTACTTC.

This rearrangement joins TRBV29-1 to TRBJ1-1; TRBD1 agrees at 7 bases. CDR3 size: 14 residues. Germline loops: CDR1 SQVTM, CDR2 ANQGSEA. V dropped 6 bases and J dropped 4; count of bases not matched to a gene: 11. CDR3: CSVAGTVKGTEAFF. CDR3 DNA sequence: TGCAGCGTGGCCGGGACAGTGAAAGGCACTGAAGCTTTCTTT.

This chain connects TRBV28 to TRBJ1-6; D call uncertain. The CDR3 has 13 residues. CDR1 is MDHEN and CDR2 is SYDVKM in the germline V gene. Trimming took 5 bases from V and 8 from J, leaving 10 bases between them. As DNA, the CDR3 is TGTGCCAGCAGTAGCTTTGGAGATTCACCCCTCCACTTT. This encodes CASSSFGDSPLHF.

The chain combines TRBV7-9 with TRBJ2-7; TRBD1 matches 7 bases. The ends lost 3 bases at V and 6 bases at J; junction bases unmatched: 8. Germline V gives CDR1 SEHNR, CDR2 FQNEAQ (reference sequence). The CDR3 length is 14 residues. This CDR3 is CASSFALHRGEQYF. The CDR3 DNA follows: TGTGCCAGCAGCTTCGCCCTCCACAGGGGCGAGCAGTACTTC.

The J gene is TRBJ2-7, the V gene TRBV7-2, with D possibly matching TRBD1 (5 bases). V shed 3 bases and J shed 3 bases, with 9 bases lying between them. The CDR3 extends over 13 amino acids. Per the germline V gene, CDR1 is SGHTA and CDR2 is FQGNSA. CDR3 in DNA: TGTGCCAGCAGCTTGGCTAGGGGCTACGAGCAGTACTTC. It encodes CASSLARGYEQYF.